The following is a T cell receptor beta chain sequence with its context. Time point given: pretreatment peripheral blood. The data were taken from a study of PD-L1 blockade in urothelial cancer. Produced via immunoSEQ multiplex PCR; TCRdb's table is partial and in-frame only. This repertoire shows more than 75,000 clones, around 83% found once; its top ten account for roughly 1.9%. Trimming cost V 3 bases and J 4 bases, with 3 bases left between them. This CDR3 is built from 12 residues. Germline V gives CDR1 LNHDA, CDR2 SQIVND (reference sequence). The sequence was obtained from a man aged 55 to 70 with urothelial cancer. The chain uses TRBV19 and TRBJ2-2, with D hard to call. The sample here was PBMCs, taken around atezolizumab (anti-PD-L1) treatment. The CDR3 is CASSILTGELFF. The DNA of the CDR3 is TGTGCCAGTAGTATCCTCACCGGGGAGCTGTTTTTT.